The sequence of this T cell receptor (beta chain) was determined in a study of Ad26.COV2.S vaccination and SARS-CoV-2 variants. General study results and limits: Vaccine and placebo recipients had similar non-spike TCR breadth. Once vaccination had occurred, spike-specific CD8+ and CD4+ T cell responses reportedly showed substantial breadth.

This clone was seen a few times. The antigen is unknown. Here immunoSEQ multiplex PCR was the method, and the copy in TCRdb shows in-frame clones only, minus some. The data contain about 180,000 clones, roughly 87% of them singletons. Per the germline V gene, CDR1 is ENHRY and CDR2 is SYGVKD. The CDR3 length is 13 residues. With V trimmed by 6 bases and J by 3 bases, 3 bases remained unmatched. This TCR came from a human donor who had recovered from COVID-19. Sequencing used peripheral blood, obtained after recovery from COVID-19. J is TRBJ2-7 and V is TRBV10-3; TRBD1 matches 9 bases. CDR3 coding DNA: TGTGCCATCAGCTCGGGACAGGGCTACGAGCAGTACTTC. Its protein is CAISSGQGYEQYF.